The T cell receptor beta chain described here comes from a study of T cells in Graves' hyperthyroidism and ophthalmopathy. Study-wide results and caveats: Peripheral blood also featured most of the thyroid clonotypes expanded above 0.001.

Ahead of any ophthalmopathy symptoms, the blood sample was obtained at the first diagnosis of hyperthyroidism. 10 ml of fresh peripheral blood supplied the PBMCs. This CDR3 is 13 amino acids long. Trimming pared 4 bases from V and 2 bases from J, leaving 12 bases between. Germline CDR1 and CDR2: SQVTM and ANQGSEA. This clonotype has only a few counts. Its antigen is undetermined. Amplified regions were TCR beta CDR3 sequences from RNA transcripts. The HTBI primer set served for first-round RT-PCR of the TCR CDR3. MiXCR, run by TCRdb on the multiplex PCR reads, gives a single entry per CDR3 protein. Found here are more than 350,000 distinct CDR3 sequences, 15% to 20% of them singletons; the top ten hold around a third.

The sequenced sample consisted of blood. This sequence was found in a young woman with Graves' hyperthyroidism that later progressed to Graves' ophthalmopathy. V gene TRBV29-1 combines with J gene TRBJ2-7; tentative D call: TRBD2 (5 bases). The CDR3 loop is CSVAGIAPYEQYF. In DNA form, the CDR3 reads TGCAGCGTTGCGGGAATCGCACCCTACGAGCAGTACTTC.